The subject of this entry is one T cell receptor beta chain. Antigen unknown. An amount of approximately 3,800 ng of total RNA was used for each TCR library. TCRdb reanalyzed the 5' RACE reads and collapses them to one entry per CDR3 protein, without DNA. Its clone listing holds under 150,000 distinct CDR3 sequences. These data belong to a study of monozygotic twins with inflammatory bowel disease. This CDR3 has 15 residues. CDR1 is SGHTA, CDR2 FQGNSA, per germline. The study's findings and limits: A reduction in TCRbeta diversity (inverse Simpson) was seen in IBD patients relative to healthy co-twins. The results supported no single strong signal or clonotype associated with IBD. Researchers were unable to tell different T cell subtypes apart.

This clonotype was sampled from a human donor with ulcerative colitis or Crohn's disease, or a healthy co-twin of an affected twin (not recorded which). Sequencing was done on a sample of blood. The chain is built from TRBV7-2 and TRBJ2-5; TCRdb names TRBD1, which stays unverified in the absence of DNA. CDR3 residues: CASSLGGGGRETQYF.